This T cell receptor beta chain was recorded in a study of Ad26.COV2.S vaccination and SARS-CoV-2 variants. Notes on the study in general: Comparable non-spike TCR breadth was observed in vaccine and placebo recipients. Substantial response breadth was reportedly seen for spike-specific CD8+ and CD4+ T cells after vaccination. Analyses of TCR breadth and depth may have underestimated total T cell responses.

Trimming shortened V by 2 bases and J by 6 bases, and 3 bases separated the two germline ends. This CDR3 has 11 residues. The V gene's germline CDR1 is PRHDT and CDR2 FYEKMQ (reference sequence). Assay: immunoSEQ multiplex PCR; the TCRdb copy retains only in-frame clones and omits some. The table lists some 350,000 clones, about 92% of them singletons. In the case of this clone: Antigen specificity is unknown.

The origin of this receptor is a human donor who had recovered from COVID-19. The sequencing used peripheral blood, collected after recovery from COVID-19. V is TRBV13 and J is TRBJ2-3; D ambiguous. The CDR3 DNA sequence: TGTGCCAGCAGCTTATGGGATACGCAGTATTTT. Residues: CASSLWDTQYF.